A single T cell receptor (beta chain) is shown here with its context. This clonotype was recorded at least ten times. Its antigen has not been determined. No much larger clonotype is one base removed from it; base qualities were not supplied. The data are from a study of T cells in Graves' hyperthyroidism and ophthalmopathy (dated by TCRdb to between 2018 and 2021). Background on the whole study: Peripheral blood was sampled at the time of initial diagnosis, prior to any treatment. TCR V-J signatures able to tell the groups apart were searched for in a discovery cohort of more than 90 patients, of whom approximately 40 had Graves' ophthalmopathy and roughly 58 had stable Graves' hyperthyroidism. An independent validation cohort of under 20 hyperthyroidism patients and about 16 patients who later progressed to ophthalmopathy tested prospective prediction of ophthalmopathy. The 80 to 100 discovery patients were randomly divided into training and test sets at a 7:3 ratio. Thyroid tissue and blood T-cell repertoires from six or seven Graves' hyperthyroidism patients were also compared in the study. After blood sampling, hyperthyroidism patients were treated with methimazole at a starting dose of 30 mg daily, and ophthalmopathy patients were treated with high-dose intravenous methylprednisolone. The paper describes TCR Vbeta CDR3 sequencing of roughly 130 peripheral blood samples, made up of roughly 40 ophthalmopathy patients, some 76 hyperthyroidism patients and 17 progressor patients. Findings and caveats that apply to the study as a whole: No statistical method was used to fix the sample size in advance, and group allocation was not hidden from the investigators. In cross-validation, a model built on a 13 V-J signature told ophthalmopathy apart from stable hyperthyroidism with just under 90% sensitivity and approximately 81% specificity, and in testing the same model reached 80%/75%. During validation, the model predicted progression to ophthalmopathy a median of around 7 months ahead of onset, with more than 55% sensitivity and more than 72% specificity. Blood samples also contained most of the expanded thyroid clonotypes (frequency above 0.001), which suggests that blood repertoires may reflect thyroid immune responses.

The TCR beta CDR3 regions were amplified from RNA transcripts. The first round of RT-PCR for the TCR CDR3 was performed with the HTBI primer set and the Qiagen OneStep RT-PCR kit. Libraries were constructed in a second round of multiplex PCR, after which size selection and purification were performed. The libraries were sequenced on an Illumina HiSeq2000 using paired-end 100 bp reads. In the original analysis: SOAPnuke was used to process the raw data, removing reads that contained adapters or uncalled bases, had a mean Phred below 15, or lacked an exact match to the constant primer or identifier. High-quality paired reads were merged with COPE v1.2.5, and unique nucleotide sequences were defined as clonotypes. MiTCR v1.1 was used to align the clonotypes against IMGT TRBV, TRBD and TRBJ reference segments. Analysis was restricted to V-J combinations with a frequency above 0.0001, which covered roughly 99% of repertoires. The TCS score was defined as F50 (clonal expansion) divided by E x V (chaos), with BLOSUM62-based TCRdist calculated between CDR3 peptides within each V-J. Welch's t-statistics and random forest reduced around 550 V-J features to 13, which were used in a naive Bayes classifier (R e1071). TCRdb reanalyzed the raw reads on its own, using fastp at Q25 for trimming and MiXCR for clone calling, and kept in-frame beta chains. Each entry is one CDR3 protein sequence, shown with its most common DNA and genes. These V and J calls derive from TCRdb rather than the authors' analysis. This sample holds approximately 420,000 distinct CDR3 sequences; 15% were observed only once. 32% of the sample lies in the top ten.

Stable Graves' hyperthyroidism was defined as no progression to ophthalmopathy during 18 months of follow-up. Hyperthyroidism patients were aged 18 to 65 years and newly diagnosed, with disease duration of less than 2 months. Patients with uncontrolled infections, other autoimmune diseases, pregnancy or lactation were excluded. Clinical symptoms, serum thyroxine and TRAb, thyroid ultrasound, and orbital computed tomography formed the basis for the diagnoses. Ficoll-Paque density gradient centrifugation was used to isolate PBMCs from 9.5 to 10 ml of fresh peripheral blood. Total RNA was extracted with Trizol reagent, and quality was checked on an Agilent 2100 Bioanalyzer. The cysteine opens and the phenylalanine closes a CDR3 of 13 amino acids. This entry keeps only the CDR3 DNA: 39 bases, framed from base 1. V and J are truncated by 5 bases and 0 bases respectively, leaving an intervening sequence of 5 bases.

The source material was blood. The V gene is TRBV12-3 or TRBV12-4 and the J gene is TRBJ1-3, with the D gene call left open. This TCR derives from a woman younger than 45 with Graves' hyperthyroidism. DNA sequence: TGTGCCAGCAGTCCCACCTCTGGAAACACCATATATTTT. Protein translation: CASSPTSGNTIYF.